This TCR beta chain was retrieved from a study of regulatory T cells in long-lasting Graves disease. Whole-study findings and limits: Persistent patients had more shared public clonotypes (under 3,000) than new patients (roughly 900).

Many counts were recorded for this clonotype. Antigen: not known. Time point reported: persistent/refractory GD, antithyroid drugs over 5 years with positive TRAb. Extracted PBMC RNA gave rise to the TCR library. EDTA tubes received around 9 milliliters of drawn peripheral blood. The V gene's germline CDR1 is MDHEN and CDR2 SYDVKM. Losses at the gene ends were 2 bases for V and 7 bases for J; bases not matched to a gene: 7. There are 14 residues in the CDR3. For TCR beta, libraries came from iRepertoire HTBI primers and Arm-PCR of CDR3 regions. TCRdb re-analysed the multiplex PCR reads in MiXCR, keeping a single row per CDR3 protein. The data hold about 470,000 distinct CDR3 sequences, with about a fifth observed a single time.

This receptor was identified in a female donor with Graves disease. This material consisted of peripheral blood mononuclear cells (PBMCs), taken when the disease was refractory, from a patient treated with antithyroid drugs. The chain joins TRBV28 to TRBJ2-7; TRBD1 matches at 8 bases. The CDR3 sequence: CASSLRSGGREQYF. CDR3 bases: TGTGCCAGCAGTTTAAGGTCAGGGGGCAGGGAGCAGTACTTC. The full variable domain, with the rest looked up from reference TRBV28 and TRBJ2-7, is DVKVTQSSRYLVKRTGEKVFLECVQDMDHENMFWYRQDPGLGLRLIYFSYDVKMKEKGDIPEGYSVSREKKERFSLILESASTNQTSMYLCASSLRSGGREQYFGPGTRLTVT.